This entry lists 7 T cell receptor beta chains sequenced from one sample in a study of blood T cell repertoires in COVID-19. The assay was immunoSEQ multiplex PCR, and TCRdb's table has in-frame clones only and misses some. The sample yields roughly 340,000 clones, about nine tenths seen once. Specimen: peripheral blood. The receptors derive from a woman in her 70s with COVID-19, enrolled during active disease.

The chain combines TRBV2 with TRBJ1-2, with D uncertain. The CDR3 is made up of 14 amino acids. V was shortened by 7 bases and J by 0 bases, with 12 bases between the two germline ends. The germline V gene encodes CDR1 SNHLY and CDR2 FYNNEI. CDR3 protein: CASISLTANYGYTF. As DNA, the CDR3 is TGTGCCAGCATTTCACTCACAGCTAACTATGGCTACACCTTC.

This chain uses TRBV4-3 with TRBJ1-1; D uncertain. The CDR3 is 16 residues long. The germline CDR1 and CDR2 sequences are LGHNA and YSLEER. V lost 1 base and J 0 bases, leaving 12 bases between the germline ends. CDR3 sequence reads: CASSQGYRTMNTEAFF. The CDR3 nucleotides read TGCGCCAGCAGCCAAGGTTATAGAACTATGAACACTGAAGCTTTCTTT.

The chain uses TRBV5-1 and TRBJ1-1, with D perhaps matching TRBD1 (5 bases). Germline-derived CDR1 and CDR2 are SGHRS and YFSETQ. Trimming took off 0 bases at V and 0 bases at J, with 9 bases between the two ends. CDR3 length equals 15 residues. The CDR3 spells CASSLAGGMNTEAFF. The DNA for the CDR3 is TGCGCCAGCAGCTTGGCGGGGGGGATGAACACTGAAGCTTTCTTT.

The chain employs TRBV3-1 (or the pseudogene TRBV3-2) and TRBJ2-2; 13 positions agree with TRBD2. The CDR3 length is 18 residues. Germline assignment: CDR1 LGHDT and CDR2 YNNKEL (reference sequence). The trim removed 4 bases at V and 4 bases at J, leaving 9 bases unmatched. The CDR3 reads CASSRRRTSGGITGELFF. Written as DNA, the CDR3 is TGTGCCAGCAGCCGCCGCCGGACTAGCGGGGGCATCACCGGGGAGCTGTTTTTT.

This chain connects TRBV7-2 to TRBJ2-1, with D tentatively TRBD2 (7 bases). The V gene lost 6 bases and the J gene lost 7 bases, with 19 bases spanning the gap. Germline-derived CDR1 and CDR2 are SGHTA and FQGNSA. This CDR3 has 15 residues. CDR3: CASRSGGLGLNEQFF. Written as DNA, the CDR3 is TGTGCCAGCAGATCGGGGGGCCTAGGATTGAATGAGCAGTTCTTC.

Of note for this clone: The same CDR3 is also encoded by other DNA sequences in this sample. The V call is TRBV7-9, the J call TRBJ1-2, with 8 bases matching TRBD1. Germline CDR1 is SEHNR and CDR2 is FQNEAQ (reference sequence). This CDR3 is 13 amino acids long. J lost 3 bases, V lost 4 bases, and 1 base had no gene match. The chain's CDR3 is CASSSTGDYGYTF. The CDR3 DNA is TGTGCCAGCAGCTCGACAGGGGACTATGGCTACACCTTC.

The rearrangement joins TRBV27 to TRBJ1-1; 8 bases are a match to TRBD1. The J segment lost 3 bases and the V segment lost 2 bases, leaving 11 bases of the junction unmatched. The germline V gene encodes CDR1 MNHEY and CDR2 SMNVEV (reference sequence). This CDR3 contains 17 residues. The CDR3 reads CASSLEGRTGRYTEAFF. The CDR3 nucleotides are TGTGCCAGCAGTTTAGAGGGGCGGACAGGGCGGTACACTGAAGCTTTCTTT.